What follows are 18 T cell receptor beta chains derived from one specimen sequenced in a study of control samples from healthy donors and cancer patients. The table came from immunoSEQ multiplex PCR; TCRdb's copy has only in-frame clones and leaves some out. The sample gives fewer than 85,000 clones, 94% of which show up once; about 2.7% is in the top ten. Material: blood. These receptors all stem from a woman aged 25 to 45 in good health.

The V gene is TRBV7-8, the J gene TRBJ1-6, with D uncertain. V was trimmed by 1 base and J by 5 bases, leaving 12 bases between them. The CDR3 spans 16 residues. In germline, CDR1 is SGHVS, CDR2 FQNEAQ. The DNA of the CDR3 is TGTGCCAGCAGCTTAGACCCGGCCGTTAATAATTCACCCCTCCACTTT. This gives the protein CASSLDPAVNNSPLHF.

This clone occurred a few times. This chain connects TRBV5-1 to TRBJ2-5; the match to TRBD2 covers 12 bases. V shed 0 bases and J 5 bases; nucleotides not matched to a gene: 8. Germline CDR1 and CDR2: SGHRS and YFSETQ. The CDR3 length is 17 residues. CDR3 sequence (DNA): TGCGCCAGCAGCTTGGCCCTGACTAGCGGGGGTGGCGAGACCCAGTACTTC. Translating gives CASSLALTSGGGETQYF. Based on the CDR3 plus reference TRBV5-1 and TRBJ2-5, the full variable domain is KAGVTQTPRYLIKTRGQQVTLSCSPISGHRSVSWYQQTPGQGLQFLFEYFSETQRNKGNFPGRFSGRQFSNSRSEMNVSTLELGDSALYLCASSLALTSGGGETQYFGPGTRLLVL.

This rearrangement joins TRBV10-3 to TRBJ1-4, with D possibly TRBD1 on 6 matching bases. The CDR3 runs to 15 residues. Germline V gene sequence: CDR1 ENHRY, CDR2 SYGVKD. V lost 10 bases to trimming and J lost 7 bases, with 22 bases between them. The CDR3 coding sequence is TGTGCCAGACATGAGACAGGCCTTCTCACTGAAAAACTGTTTTTT. Translated, it gives CARHETGLLTEKLFF.

This sequence joins TRBV7-8 and TRBJ1-3; D might be TRBD1 (6 bases). With 5 bases removed from V and 4 bases from J, the gap between germline ends came to 18 bases. The V gene's germline CDR1 is SGHVS and CDR2 FQNEAQ. The length of the CDR3 is 16 residues. DNA for the CDR3: TGTGCCAGCAGCACCGGGCAGGGGCGGAGAGGAAACACCATATATTTT. It encodes CASSTGQGRRGNTIYF.

The chain links TRBV6-4 to TRBJ2-1; 11 nucleotides agree with TRBD2. Trimming took 5 bases from V and 8 from J; bases not matched to a gene: 11. The CDR3 spans 16 residues. Per the germline V gene, CDR1 is MRHNA and CDR2 is SNTAGT. The CDR3 nucleotides read TGTGCCAGCAGTATCATAGCGGGGGGGGTGAGAGATGAGCAGTTCTTC. Translation: CASSIIAGGVRDEQFF.

This chain connects TRBV11-2 to TRBJ2-3; D gene unclear. The ends were cut back, 2 bases at V and 1 base at J, with 13 bases in the middle. CDR1 is SGHAT and CDR2 is FQNNGV in the germline V gene. The CDR3 extends over 16 amino acids. As DNA, the CDR3 is TGTGCCAGCAGCTTATTTCCAGGCCCGGGCACAGATACGCAGTATTTT. Translated, it gives CASSLFPGPGTDTQYF.

The chain employs TRBV2 and TRBJ2-3; 7 bases align to TRBD2. CDR1 is SNHLY and CDR2 is FYNNEI in the germline V gene. The V gene end was trimmed by 4 bases and the J gene end by 3 bases; junction bases not matched to a gene: 7. This CDR3 region has 15 residues. The CDR3 bases are TGTGCCAGCAGTGGGTTGGGGGGGGAAACAGATACGCAGTATTTT. Its protein product is CASSGLGGETDTQYF.

The rearrangement uses TRBV10-3 and TRBJ1-4; D not certain. V gave up 2 bases and J gave up 5 bases, with 15 bases separating them. Germline values: CDR1 ENHRY, CDR2 SYGVKD. The CDR3 sequence is 16 residues long. Written as DNA, the CDR3 is TGTGCCATCAGTGAGATCGAAGGGTCATTAAATGAAAAACTGTTTTTT. Amino acid sequence: CAISEIEGSLNEKLFF.

The chain combines TRBV9 with TRBJ1-2, with a tentative D call TRBD1 (5 bases). Germline assignment: CDR1 SGDLS and CDR2 YYNGEE. The CDR3 extends over 16 amino acids. Between the trimmed V and J ends, which lost 4 bases and 4 bases, there was a span of 20 bases. CDR3 DNA: TGTGCCAGCAGCCCCATAGATGTTCAGGGAGGCTATGGCTACACCTTC. As protein: CASSPIDVQGGYGYTF.

The chain couples TRBV19 to TRBJ1-2; 7 bases are shared with TRBD1. CDR3 length: 14 amino acids. The J segment lost 3 bases and the V segment lost 5 bases, leaving 6 bases of the junction unmatched. Per germline, CDR1 LNHDA and CDR2 SQIVND (reference sequence). DNA of the CDR3: TGTGCCAGTAGTGCCACGGACAGGTACTATGGCTACACCTTC. Protein: CASSATDRYYGYTF.

The chain combines TRBV2 with TRBJ1-5; 7 bases map to TRBD1. Losses at the gene ends were 4 bases for V and 7 bases for J; bases not matched to a gene: 7. Germline CDR1 is SNHLY and CDR2 is FYNNEI. This CDR3 contains 14 residues. The CDR3, as DNA: TGTGCCAGCAGTGTGGAGGGGGCGCGCCAGCCCCAGCATTTT. It specifies CASSVEGARQPQHF.

The chain recombines TRBV7-2 with TRBJ2-3, with 8 positions matching TRBD2. CDR1 and CDR2 from the germline V gene are SGHTA and FQGNSA. The CDR3 has 16 amino acids. Trimming at V came to 0 bases and at J to 4 bases, leaving 6 bases not matched to a gene. The CDR3 nucleotides read TGTGCCAGCAGCTTAGCCGGTAGCGGGGCCGCAGATACGCAGTATTTT. Translating it yields CASSLAGSGAADTQYF. Full variable domain (rest looked up from reference TRBV7-2 and TRBJ2-3): GAGVSQSPSNKVTEKGKDVELRCDPISGHTALYWYRQSLGQGLEFLIYFQGNSAPDKSGLPSDRFSAERTGGSVSTLTIQRTQQEDSAVYLCASSLAGSGAADTQYFGPGTRLTVL.

The chain uses TRBV5-1 and TRBJ1-4, with 10 nucleotides matching TRBD1. The germline CDR1 and CDR2 sequences are SGHRS and YFSETQ. This CDR3 comprises 14 residues. J was trimmed by 6 bases and V by 5 bases; bases with no gene match: 4. CDR3 sequence reads: CASRSGTGDEKLFF. The CDR3 nucleotides read TGCGCCAGCAGGTCCGGGACAGGGGATGAAAAACTGTTTTTT.

The chain is built from TRBV4-1 and TRBJ2-7; TRBD1 might be the D (6 bases). There are 17 residues in the CDR3. V dropped 4 bases and J dropped 4 bases, with 23 bases sitting between them. CDR1 and CDR2 (germline): MGHRA, YSYEKL. CDR3 amino acids: CASSPMSSGEFVYEQYF. The CDR3 nucleotides read TGCGCCAGCAGCCCTATGTCCTCAGGGGAGTTCGTTTACGAGCAGTACTTC.

The V call is TRBV7-6, the J call TRBJ1-5, with 11 positions matching TRBD1. The CDR3 runs 15 residues. The junction had 6 bases not matched to a gene; V was cut back by 5 bases and J by 6 bases. CDR1 and CDR2 from the germline V gene are SGHVS and FNYEAQ. The CDR3 bases are TGTGCCAGCAGCGTCGGGACAGGGGGAGGTCAGCCCCAGCATTTT. It specifies CASSVGTGGGQPQHF.

The rearrangement joins TRBV6-5 to TRBJ1-1, with no clear D. This CDR3 has 13 amino acids. Trimming shortened V by 6 bases and J by 0 bases, and 8 bases separated the two germline ends. In germline, CDR1 is MNHEY, CDR2 SVGAGI. In DNA, the CDR3 is TGTGCCAGCAGGGATTCCATGAACACTGAAGCTTTCTTT. Translated, it gives CASRDSMNTEAFF.

The rearrangement links TRBV9 to TRBJ1-3; TRBD1 agrees at 9 bases. The germline V gene has CDR1 SGDLS and CDR2 YYNGEE. J was trimmed by 2 bases and V by 3 bases; bases with no gene match: 9. The CDR3 consists of 17 residues. This chain's CDR3 is CASSGRDRVAPGNTIYF. The CDR3 coding sequence is TGTGCCAGCAGCGGCCGGGACAGGGTAGCTCCTGGAAACACCATATATTTT.

This chain uses TRBV14 with TRBJ1-3; a possible D gene is TRBD1 (6 bases). The V gene's germline CDR1 is SGHDN and CDR2 FVKESK. V was trimmed by 1 base and J by 0 bases, leaving 10 bases between them. The CDR3 is 16 residues long. This CDR3 reads CASSQVGHHSGNTIYF. CDR3 bases: TGTGCCAGCAGCCAAGTGGGACATCACTCTGGAAACACCATATATTTT.